This T cell receptor (beta chain) was recovered during a study of blood T cell repertoires in COVID-19 (dated by TCRdb to about 2020). Regarding the complete study: Samples from collaborators originated in the United States, Italy and Spain and spanned both the acute and convalescent phases of COVID-19. The prospective study material was composed of cDNA or gDNA derived from T cells, B-cell-depleted T cells, or PBMCs. Sample metadata almost always included a de-identified subject ID, COVID-19 status, age in years and sex. The dataset comprised deeply sampled blood TCRbeta repertoires from subjects exposed to, actively infected with, or recovered from COVID-19. HLA class I and class II types, where available, came from metadata supplied by the sample provider rather than from assay-based typing. The repertoires were released in a freely available public database meant as a resource for research on the immune response to SARS-CoV-2. The samples were drawn from two sources: the first 160 participants of the ongoing ImmuneRACE study, and approximately 1,300 subjects contributed by 6 global collaborators. Points the paper makes about the study in general: Clinical and demographic metadata were provided uncurated, with the amount varying by source and participant.

About this clone: What antigen it recognizes has not been identified. No quality values exist for individual bases; no much larger clone is one base distant.

The CDR3 has 14 amino acids, counting the end cysteine and phenylalanine. The kept DNA is CDR3 alone, 42 bases in frame from the first base. Reading the germline V gene (reference sequence) gives CDR1 LNHNV and CDR2 YYDKDF. V is clipped by 8 bases and J by 11 bases, and the sequence between their germline boundaries is 21 bases long. In Seattle, one collaborating source enrolled patients while the infection was active and tracked those patients longitudinally over the course of disease. Whole blood was collected in K2EDTA tubes by collaborating institutions according to the institutions' own protocols. For TCRbeta analysis, collaborators shipped samples in one of three forms: frozen whole blood, isolated PBMCs, or DNA extracted from either of those sample types. The immunoSEQ Assay, a bias-controlled multiplex PCR, was used to amplify TCRbeta CDR3 regions from genomic DNA. The original methods were these. The number of nucleated cells in each sample was estimated by amplification of reference gene primers within the assay. To quantify the absolute abundance of each unique TCRbeta CDR3 rearrangement, sequence reads were collapsed and filtered. For each sample, productive Simpson clonality was calculated as the square root of Simpson's diversity index across productive rearrangements. Not all clones reach the TCRdb copy of this immuneACCESS table, which keeps in-frame sequences only. Checked studies attribute under half of the gap to unresolved V genes and leave the rest unexplained. V and J calls and clone size come straight from that table; D and trimming were deduced from the DNA. The sample table holds about 480,000 clones, of which about 91% were seen once. The ten largest clones take up about 12% of the sample.

The sequenced material came from peripheral blood. This TCR came from a woman between 50 and 59 years old with COVID-19, enrolled during active disease. The chain uses TRBV15 and TRBJ1-4, with no reliable assignment of the D segment. The CDR3 loop reads CATQRRDTNVKLFF. The base sequence is TGTGCCACCCAACGTCGGGATACCAATGTTAAACTGTTTTTT.